This T cell receptor beta chain originates from a study of cytomegalovirus exposure and HLA in healthy donors. This clone was seen only a few times. This CDR3 contains 13 residues. This PCR relied on a set of 60 Vbeta primers and 13 Jbeta primers. The data were produced by immunoSEQ multiplex PCR, yet TCRdb's version contains in-frame clones alone and is incomplete. Of around 110,000 clones detected, roughly 80% appear once; the ten largest clones hold over 2%. V gene TRBV1 combines with J gene TRBJ1-2; no check of the table's D call, TRBD1, against the DNA was made. TRBV1 counts as a pseudogene. This clonotype originated in a man aged 25-40 years in good health and CMV-seronegative. The sequenced sample consisted of PBMCs. The CDR3 reads CTSSQDTNYGYTF. CDR3 nucleotides: TGCACCAGCAGCCAAGACACTAACTATGGCTACACCTTC.